The clone carrying this T cell receptor (beta chain) came up many times. The target antigen is unknown. TCRdb analysed the 5' RACE reads with MiXCR anew, one entry per CDR3 protein. The sample has 260,000 or so distinct CDR3 sequences, roughly 7.5% seen once; the top ten hold roughly 5%. The data derive from a study of identical twins. Study-level points and caveats: Sequences that were beta out-of-frame showed weaker excess twin sharing. Whereas memory repertoires showed no such difference, abundant cord blood beta clonotypes carried fewer insertions.

CDR1 and CDR2 (germline): SQVTM, ANQGSEA. Trimming took 3 bases from V and 4 from J, leaving 20 bases between them. The CDR3 contains 16 residues. Everyone who donated was a healthy Caucasian. This same sample was also taken into another study, of yellow fever vaccine responses in identical twins.

The clonotype originates from a woman between 18 and 29 years old in good health. The chain recombines TRBV29-1 with TRBJ2-3; tentatively, D is TRBD2 (6 bases). Sequenced: CD8+ T cells sorted from blood. This chain's CDR3 is CSVEDFGGIGPDTQYF. The CDR3 DNA is TGCAGCGTTGAGGATTTTGGCGGGATCGGTCCAGATACGCAGTATTTT.